Presented here are 4 T cell receptor beta chains from one specimen sequenced in a study of blood T cell repertoires in COVID-19. Profiling relied on immunoSEQ multiplex PCR, and the TCRdb table lists in-frame clones only, not all of them. The sample gives 200,000 to 250,000 clones, just over 85% of which show up once; around 1.5% is in the top ten. The source material was peripheral blood. Source of these receptors: a man between 18 and 35 years old with active or convalescent COVID-19.

The chain carries TRBV2 and TRBJ1-3, with D uncertain. From germline, CDR1 is SNHLY and CDR2 FYNNEI. V was pared by 8 bases and J by 0 bases, with 8 bases between. The CDR3 sequence is 13 residues long. The CDR3 spells CASLVPSGNTIYF. The CDR3 DNA is TGTGCCAGCCTTGTCCCCTCTGGAAACACCATATATTTT.

This chain connects TRBV5-1 to TRBJ2-3; TRBD1 is a possible D gene (5 bases). Germline CDR1 and CDR2: SGHRS and YFSETQ. CDR3 length equals 15 residues. The V end lost 0 bases, the J end lost 6 bases, and 14 bases lay between the germline ends. CDR3 DNA: TGCGCCAGCAGCTTGGTGGGCCAAGGGGCGGATACGCAGTATTTT. It yields the protein CASSLVGQGADTQYF.

The chain recombines TRBV30 with TRBJ1-3; D gene ambiguous. Germline assignment: CDR1 GTSNPN and CDR2 SVGIG (reference sequence). Trimming shortened V by 8 bases and J by 1 base, and 6 bases separated the two germline ends. This CDR3 is 11 amino acids long. The CDR3 region has the DNA TGTGCCGCGTCATCTGGAAACACCATATATTTT. Its protein is CAASSGNTIYF.

In DNA form, the CDR3 reads TGTGCCAGCAGGGGCGAGACCCAGTACTTC. This encodes CASRGETQYF. This chain joins TRBV27 and TRBJ2-5; the D is unclear. Germline V gene sequence: CDR1 MNHEY, CDR2 SMNVEV (reference sequence). Between the trimmed V and J ends, which lost 6 bases and 5 bases, there was a span of 4 bases. The CDR3 extends over 10 amino acids.